This T cell receptor (beta chain) was identified during a study of T cell responses to AZD1222 COVID-19 vaccine. The CDR3 length is 13 residues. V was pared by 6 bases and J by 3 bases, with 12 bases between. Germline loops: CDR1 MDHEN, CDR2 SYDVKM. Libraries were prepared by immunoSEQ multiplex PCR; TCRdb keeps only in-frame clonotypes and omits some of them. The sample gives 150,000 or so clones, 80% to 95% of which show up once; 2.8% is in the top ten. The starting material was peripheral blood, obtained on day 0 of MenACWY control vaccination. This TCR was sampled from an adult in good health. The rearrangement joins TRBV28 to TRBJ2-7; D not certain. The CDR3: CASRITPDYEQYF. Here the CDR3 DNA reads TGTGCCAGCAGGATTACACCAGACTACGAGCAGTACTTC.